These 23 T cell receptor beta chains were sequenced from one sample in a study of identical twins. TCRdb re-called the 5' RACE reads with MiXCR, one entry per CDR3 protein. The data contain under 450,000 distinct CDR3 sequences, around a sixth of them singletons. Sequenced material: naive T cells sorted from blood. Source of these receptors: a man in his fifties in good health.

The J gene is TRBJ2-7, the V gene TRBV10-3, with D possibly matching TRBD1 (5 bases). CDR1 is ENHRY and CDR2 is SYGVKD in the germline V gene. The CDR3 runs 13 residues. The ends were cut back, 6 bases at V and 1 base at J, with 10 bases in the middle. The CDR3 is CAIRERQSYEQYF. Written as DNA, the CDR3 is TGTGCCATCAGGGAAAGACAGTCCTACGAGCAGTACTTC.

This clonotype was observed many times. This chain joins TRBV29-1 and TRBJ2-4, with 12 bases identical to TRBD2. V dropped 6 bases and J dropped 11; count of bases not matched to a gene: 17. Germline V gene lookup returns CDR1 SQVTM and CDR2 ANQGSEA. The CDR3 contains 16 residues. DNA for the CDR3: TGCAGCGTGGGCCCTCTAGCGGGAGGGCCGGGCGCCCTTCAGTACTTC. Its protein product is CSVGPLAGGPGALQYF.

This clonotype appeared a few times. CDR3 bases: TGCGCCAGCAGCCAGACGCGGGGCAACTACGAGCAGTACTTC. As protein: CASSQTRGNYEQYF. The chain recombines TRBV4-3 with TRBJ2-7, with D maybe TRBD2 (6 bases). The germline gives CDR1 LGHNA, CDR2 YSLEER. Trimming cost V 3 bases and J 3 bases, with 12 bases left between them. The CDR3 has 14 residues.

The V gene is TRBV20-1, the J gene TRBJ1-6; D is ambiguous. Trimming cost V 3 bases and J 5 bases, with 8 bases left between them. The CDR3 runs 13 residues. CDR1 and CDR2 (germline): DFQATT, SNEGSKA (reference sequence). DNA of the CDR3: TGCAGTGCTAGTTTCAGGAATAATTCACCCCTCCACTTT. It specifies CSASFRNNSPLHF.

There are many counts of this clonotype. The V call is TRBV12-3 or TRBV12-4, the J call TRBJ1-3, with a tentative D call TRBD1 (6 bases). The CDR3 has 15 amino acids. The ends were cut back, 3 bases at V and 0 bases at J, with 9 bases in the middle. The CDR3 DNA sequence: TGTGCCAGCAGTTTGGGGGCCAACTCTGGAAACACCATATATTTT. This codes for CASSLGANSGNTIYF.

As DNA, the CDR3 is TGTGCCAGCAGCCAAGATCATGGGACTAGCGTCGGGGAGCTGTTTTTT. It is translated as CASSQDHGTSVGELFF. The chain employs TRBV4-2 and TRBJ2-2; TRBD2 agrees at 10 bases. V lost 0 bases, J lost 7 bases, and 5 bases stayed unmatched. In germline, CDR1 is LGHNA, CDR2 YNFKEQ. CDR3 length: 16 residues.

The chain recombines TRBV28 with TRBJ1-1; D is unresolved. CDR1 is MDHEN and CDR2 is SYDVKM in the germline V gene. This CDR3 is built from 16 residues. V dropped 3 bases and J dropped 0 bases, with 14 bases sitting between them. CDR3 loop: CASSFVLAWVNTEAFF. CDR3 nucleotide sequence: TGTGCCAGCAGTTTCGTTCTGGCCTGGGTGAACACTGAAGCTTTCTTT.

This clonotype was detected many times. This chain uses TRBV11-2 with TRBJ2-3; TRBD2 matches at 12 bases. Germline values: CDR1 SGHAT, CDR2 FQNNGV. Unmatched junction bases numbered 9, after V lost 5 bases and J lost 0 bases. The CDR3 sequence is 18 residues long. The CDR3 protein is CASSPRGLAGTSTDTQYF. The DNA of the CDR3 is TGTGCCAGCAGCCCGAGGGGACTAGCGGGCACTAGCACAGATACGCAGTATTTT.

The chain is built from TRBV7-2 and TRBJ2-5, with 8 bases lining up with TRBD2. The ends lost 1 base at V and 1 base at J; junction bases unmatched: 5. The germline gives CDR1 SGHTA, CDR2 FQGNSA. The CDR3 covers 16 residues. The CDR3, as DNA: TGTGCCAGCAGCTTAGTGGCGGGGGGTTTCCAAGAGACCCAGTACTTC. It codes for CASSLVAGGFQETQYF. The full variable domain, with the rest looked up from reference TRBV7-2 and TRBJ2-5, is GAGVSQSPSNKVTEKGKDVELRCDPISGHTALYWYRQSLGQGLEFLIYFQGNSAPDKSGLPSDRFSAERTGGSVSTLTIQRTQQEDSAVYLCASSLVAGGFQETQYFGPGTRLLVL.

This clonotype was picked up many times. Its ends do not fully match the called genes, so a read error is possible. The chain carries TRBV6-5 and TRBJ2-1; 13 nucleotides match TRBD2. The CDR3 spans 17 residues. Germline lookup yields CDR1 MNHEY and CDR2 SVGAGI. Here the CDR3 reads CASNYYSGTSGENEQFF. DNA of the CDR3: TGTGCCAGCAATTACTACTCCGGGACTAGCGGGGAGAATGAGCAGTTCTTC.

This clonotype showed up many times. This chain uses TRBV6-5 with TRBJ2-7; D remains ambiguous. Trimming removed 0 bases at V and 0 bases at J, with 12 bases between. From germline, CDR1 is MNHEY and CDR2 SVGAGI. The CDR3 has 16 residues. CDR3 sequence (DNA): TGTGCCAGCAGTTACTCGTGGGTATCGGGCTCCTACGAGCAGTACTTC. Translating it yields CASSYSWVSGSYEQYF.

The sample holds a few counts of this clonotype. The CDR3 is CASSYSSVSSYEQYF. CDR3 DNA: TGTGCCAGCAGTTACTCGTCGGTTTCCTCCTACGAGCAGTACTTC. The V gene is TRBV6-2 or TRBV6-3, the J gene TRBJ2-7, with D uncertain. The V gene's germline CDR1 is MNHEY and CDR2 SVGEGT. This CDR3 has 15 amino acids. V lost 0 bases, J lost 0 bases, and 9 bases lay in between.

This chain joins TRBV6-1 and TRBJ2-1; tentative D call: TRBD1 (5 bases). The germline CDR1 and CDR2 sequences are MNHNS and SASEGT. The CDR3 runs 11 residues. CDR3 nucleotide sequence: TGTGCAGCCACAGGCGCCAATGAGCAGTTCTTC. It translates to CAATGANEQFF.

The table lists this clonotype with many counts. The J gene is TRBJ1-6, the V gene TRBV7-8; D not certain. V was shortened by 2 bases and J by 7 bases, with 9 bases between the two germline ends. The CDR3 covers 14 residues. Germline V gene sequence: CDR1 SGHVS, CDR2 FQNEAQ. This chain's CDR3 is CASSLFGVNSPLHF. The CDR3 coding sequence is TGTGCCAGCAGCTTATTCGGAGTAAATTCACCCCTCCACTTT.

This clonotype was detected a few times. This chain connects TRBV4-1 to TRBJ2-1; the D gene is possibly TRBD1 (5 bases). Trimming shortened V by 3 bases and J by 0 bases, and 18 bases separated the two germline ends. This CDR3 spans 18 amino acids. From germline, CDR1 is MGHRA and CDR2 YSYEKL. CDR3 loop: CASSQLLPQGNSYNEQFF. The CDR3, as DNA: TGCGCCAGCAGCCAGCTTCTACCTCAGGGAAACTCCTACAATGAGCAGTTCTTC.

The J gene is TRBJ1-4, the V gene TRBV5-1; D is perhaps TRBD1 (5 bases). V gave up 0 bases and J gave up 8 bases, with 20 bases separating them. The length of the CDR3 is 17 residues. CDR1 and CDR2 from the germline V gene are SGHRS and YFSETQ. The CDR3 sequence is CASSLGMTDLKREKLFF. The CDR3 DNA is TGCGCCAGCAGCTTGGGGATGACAGATCTCAAGCGGGAAAAACTGTTTTTT.

In its sample, this clonotype was seen a few times. The J gene is TRBJ2-7, the V gene TRBV20-1; weak D call: TRBD1 (7 bases). With 6 bases removed from V and 1 base from J, the gap between germline ends came to 13 bases. Germline V gives CDR1 DFQATT, CDR2 SNEGSKA (reference sequence). CDR3 size: 13 residues. The CDR3 nucleotides are TGCAGTGCGACGACAGGGAGGTCCTACGAGCAGTACTTC. Amino acids: CSATTGRSYEQYF.

Notes on this clonotype: The CDR3 ends on some other residue instead of the conserved phenylalanine or tryptophan, so this is likely a read error. This chain uses TRBV7-9 with TRBJ2-2, with D possibly TRBD1 on 5 matching bases. The CDR3 length is 13 residues. The V gene's germline CDR1 is SEHNR and CDR2 FQNEAQ (reference sequence). V lost 7 bases, J lost 4 bases, and 10 bases lay in between. The chain's CDR3 is CASTQGGTGELFS. Here the CDR3 DNA reads TGTGCCAGCACGCAGGGTGGCACCGGGGAGCTGTTTTCT.

This clonotype was counted at least ten times. The chain recombines TRBV11-2 with TRBJ2-3; 9 bases agree with TRBD2. Germline V gene lookup returns CDR1 SGHAT and CDR2 FQNNGV. There are 15 residues in the CDR3. The V and J ends lost 2 bases and 5 bases, in that order; junction bases with no gene match: 5. The DNA for the CDR3 is TGTGCCAGCAGCTTATGGCGGGGGGGCCGAGATACGCAGTATTTT. Protein product: CASSLWRGGRDTQYF.

The chain links TRBV2 to TRBJ1-1; D remains ambiguous. The CDR3 is 15 amino acids. V gave up 5 bases and J gave up 2 bases, with 15 bases separating them. The V gene's germline CDR1 is SNHLY and CDR2 FYNNEI. The DNA of the CDR3 is TGTGCCAGCAGTAAATACCGGGGAAGCAACACTGAAGCTTTCTTT. The encoded protein is CASSKYRGSNTEAFF.

This clonotype was observed at least ten times. V and J are TRBV20-1 and TRBJ2-5; 9 bases match TRBD2. CDR1 is DFQATT, CDR2 SNEGSKA, per germline (reference sequence). The CDR3 length is 17 residues. V trimming: 3 bases; J trimming: 4 bases; junction bases outside the gene matches: 15. The CDR3 nucleotides are TGCAGTGCTAGGCCGGGACTAGCCCTAACGGGTAGAGAGACCCAGTACTTC. Encoded protein: CSARPGLALTGRETQYF.

The rearrangement uses TRBV19 and TRBJ2-7, with D perhaps TRBD2 (6 bases). Per the germline V gene, CDR1 is LNHDA and CDR2 is SQIVND (reference sequence). The V end lost 3 bases, the J end lost 2 bases, and 14 bases lay between the germline ends. The CDR3 contains 15 residues. The chain's CDR3 is CASSIQGGETYEQYF. The DNA for the CDR3 is TGTGCCAGTAGTATTCAAGGCGGGGAGACCTACGAGCAGTACTTC.

This clonotype was detected a few times. This chain links TRBV11-3 with TRBJ2-7; TRBD1 aligns across 8 bases. The CDR3 covers 15 residues. Trimming took 2 bases from V and 6 from J; bases not matched to a gene: 9. The germline V gene encodes CDR1 SGHNT and CDR2 YENEEA. The CDR3 spells CASSLRGQGSFEQYF. CDR3 DNA sequence: TGTGCCAGCAGCTTAAGAGGACAGGGTAGTTTCGAGCAGTACTTC.